The next 25 T cell receptor beta chains were all read from a single sample in a study of shared clonotypes between healthy human individuals (dated by TCRdb to the early 2020s). The receptor library was made with the immunoSEQ multiplex PCR assay. Not all clones reach the TCRdb copy of this immuneACCESS table, which keeps in-frame sequences only. Checked studies attribute under half of the gap to unresolved V genes and leave the rest unexplained. The sample records some 2,500,000 clones, 93% of which are singletons. Of the sample, roughly 0.39% is held by the ten largest clones. Sequenced: naive CD4+ T cells from PBMCs. Per the publication, the cell subset or site label means: CD45RA+ positively selected. The origin of the receptors is a man younger than 35 in good health. Some clones in this sample may be carry-over from other donors' samples.

The chain has TRBV27 and TRBJ1-1; 8 positions agree with TRBD1. V lost 6 bases and J lost 4; bases outside the gene matches: 10. CDR1 is MNHEY and CDR2 is SMNVEV in the germline V gene (reference sequence). CDR3 length: 15 amino acids. The CDR3 coding sequence is TGTGCCAGCAGCCGAGACAGGGGCGCAGGCACTGAAGCTTTCTTT. Amino acid sequence: CASSRDRGAGTEAFF.

Turning to this clone: At the DNA level, this CDR3 is encoded by other sequences in the same sample as well. The chain uses TRBV18 and TRBJ1-4, with D tentatively TRBD1 (6 bases). Per germline, CDR1 KGHSH and CDR2 LQKENI. V was shortened by 2 bases and J by 8 bases, with 12 bases between the two germline ends. The length of the CDR3 is 14 residues. CDR3 in DNA: TGTGCCAGCTCACCAGGCAGGGGAGGAGAAAAACTGTTTTTT. Translated: CASSPGRGGEKLFF.

A single count supports this clone. The chain employs TRBV5-4 and TRBJ1-3; 7 bases line up with TRBD1. V shed 0 bases, J shed 0 bases, and the junction held 3 bases outside the gene matches. CDR3 length equals 16 residues. Per the germline V gene, CDR1 is SGHNT and CDR2 is YYREEE (reference sequence). In DNA form, the CDR3 reads TGTGCCAGCAGCTTGGGACGACAGGGCTCTGGAAACACCATATATTTT. Translated: CASSLGRQGSGNTIYF. The full variable domain, rest sourced from reference TRBV5-4 and TRBJ1-3, is ETGVTQSPTHLIKTRGQQVTLRCSSQSGHNTVSWYQQALGQGPQFIFQYYREEENGRGNFPPRFSGLQFPNYSSELNVNALELDDSALYLCASSLGRQGSGNTIYFGEGSWLTVV.

The chain carries TRBV29-1 and TRBJ2-3; D is uncertain. This CDR3 is 13 amino acids long. Trimming took off 3 bases at V and 2 bases at J, with 9 bases between the two ends. Germline V gene lookup returns CDR1 SQVTM and CDR2 ANQGSEA. This CDR3 is CSVERPLTDTQYF. The CDR3 nucleotides read TGCAGCGTTGAGCGCCCCCTCACAGATACGCAGTATTTT.

This rearrangement joins TRBV5-4 to TRBJ1-1; D unresolved. The CDR3 covers 15 residues. V was pared by 0 bases and J by 2 bases, with 11 bases between. Per the germline V gene, CDR1 is SGHNT and CDR2 is YYREEE (reference sequence). The CDR3, as DNA: TGTGCCAGCAGCTTGGCGGAGGCGGTCAACACTGAAGCTTTCTTT. It codes for CASSLAEAVNTEAFF.

The chain carries TRBV7-9 and TRBJ2-1; D possibly corresponds to TRBD1 (5 bases). The CDR3 totals 15 residues. Germline V CDR1 and CDR2: SEHNR, FQNEAQ (reference sequence). V was shortened by 5 bases and J by 8 bases, with 19 bases between the two germline ends. The CDR3 loop is CASSRQSTFGDEQFF. For the CDR3, the DNA is TGTGCCAGCAGCCGACAGAGTACCTTTGGCGATGAGCAGTTCTTC.

This clone is a singleton in its sample. The chain has TRBV27 and TRBJ2-4; D is ambiguous. CDR3 length: 13 amino acids. V was cut by 2 bases and J by 5 bases, with 7 bases left in between. Looked up from germline, CDR1 is MNHEY and CDR2 is SMNVEV (reference sequence). The CDR3 DNA reads as TGTGCCAGCAGTTTAACCCGAGAAAACATTCAGTACTTC. It codes for CASSLTRENIQYF.

V gene TRBV7-9 combines with J gene TRBJ1-4, with unresolved D. Germline CDR1 SEHNR, CDR2 FQNEAQ (reference sequence). The CDR3 contains 13 residues. V was pared by 3 bases and J by 5 bases, with 7 bases between. CDR3 sequence (DNA): TGTGCCAGCAGCTTCACCCTCAATGAAAAACTGTTTTTT. Its translation is CASSFTLNEKLFF.

This clone was detected only once. J is TRBJ1-6 and V is TRBV7-9; no clear D gene. This CDR3 is built from 14 residues. Germline CDR1 and CDR2: SEHNR and FQNEAQ (reference sequence). V gave up 1 base and J gave up 7 bases, with 8 bases separating them. Here the CDR3 reads CASSLEQLNSPLHF. For the CDR3, the DNA is TGTGCCAGCAGCTTAGAACAGTTGAATTCACCCCTCCACTTT.

The chain links TRBV6-5 to TRBJ2-3, with 7 positions matching TRBD2. The CDR3 runs to 14 residues. Trimming took 2 bases from V and 5 from J; bases not matched to a gene: 4. Germline V gene lookup returns CDR1 MNHEY and CDR2 SVGAGI. The CDR3 is CASSYGGVRDTQYF. CDR3 bases: TGTGCCAGCAGTTACGGGGGGGTTAGAGATACGCAGTATTTT.

The chain employs TRBV5-1 and TRBJ2-1; 9 bases are shared with TRBD2. Trimming at V came to 2 bases and at J to 2 bases, leaving 5 bases not matched to a gene. Germline lookup yields CDR1 SGHRS and CDR2 YFSETQ. The CDR3 is 16 residues long. CDR3 in DNA: TGCGCCAGCAGCTTACCGACTAGCGGAGCCTACAATGAGCAGTTCTTC. Amino acids: CASSLPTSGAYNEQFF.

The chain has TRBV18 and TRBJ1-3, with 8 bases identical to TRBD1. The V gene's germline CDR1 is KGHSH and CDR2 LQKENI. Trimming removed 5 bases from V and 1 base from J; junction bases left unmatched: 7. The CDR3 loop spans 16 amino acids. CDR3 sequence (DNA): TGTGCCAGCTCAGTAACCGGGACAGGTTCTGGAAACACCATATATTTT. It yields the protein CASSVTGTGSGNTIYF.

The chain is built from TRBV9 and TRBJ2-3; TRBD2 agrees at 11 bases. This CDR3 comprises 17 residues. V gave up 3 bases and J gave up 0 bases; unmatched junction bases: 6. Germline V gene data show CDR1 as SGDLS and CDR2 as YYNGEE. CDR3 bases: TGTGCCAGCAGCGGCCAAAGGACTAGCGGGAGCACAGATACGCAGTATTTT. Translation gives CASSGQRTSGSTDTQYF. Full variable domain (missing parts from reference TRBV9 and TRBJ2-3): DSGVTQTPKHLITATGQRVTLRCSPRSGDLSVYWYQQSLDQGLQFLIQYYNGEERAKGNILERFSAQQFPDLHSELNLSSLELGDSALYFCASSGQRTSGSTDTQYFGPGTRLTVL.

The chain uses TRBV10-3 and TRBJ2-5; 9 nucleotides align to TRBD2. The CDR3 is 14 amino acids. The V gene end was trimmed by 3 bases and the J gene end by 9 bases; junction bases not matched to a gene: 8. CDR1 is ENHRY and CDR2 is SYGVKD in the germline V gene. The CDR3 loop is CAISDPASGKSQYF. The CDR3 DNA is TGTGCCATCAGTGATCCCGCTAGCGGGAAATCCCAGTACTTC.

The chain has TRBV28 and TRBJ2-7; maybe TRBD1 (5 bases). The CDR3 covers 17 residues. The germline V gene has CDR1 MDHEN and CDR2 SYDVKM. Trimming left V 2 bases short and J 3 bases short, with 20 bases between. The CDR3 protein is CASSLSRVAQTVYEQYF. The CDR3 DNA sequence: TGTGCCAGCAGTTTAAGCAGGGTCGCACAGACAGTCTACGAGCAGTACTTC.

This clone was found once. Other DNA sequences of this sample code for an identical CDR3. The chain is built from TRBV2 and TRBJ1-2; D gene uncertain. The CDR3 consists of 13 residues. The ends were cut back, 4 bases at V and 0 bases at J, with 6 bases in the middle. Germline CDR1 reads SNHLY; CDR2 reads FYNNEI. The CDR3, as DNA: TGTGCCAGCAGTGGCCAGGCTAACTATGGCTACACCTTC. This translates into CASSGQANYGYTF.

The table lists this clone with a count of one. V and J are TRBV28 and TRBJ1-3; TRBD1 matches 7 bases. Germline CDR1 MDHEN, CDR2 SYDVKM. V shed 7 bases, J shed 0 bases, and the junction held 6 bases outside the gene matches. This CDR3 contains 15 residues. Here the CDR3 reads CASNRGQSSGNTIYF. CDR3 DNA: TGTGCCAGCAATAGGGGACAGTCCTCTGGAAACACCATATATTTT.

As concerns this clone: The sample holds other DNA sequences that translate to the same CDR3. The gene calls are TRBV18 and TRBJ1-5; D unclear. This CDR3 region has 14 residues. Trimming cost V 2 bases and J 4 bases, with 9 bases left between them. The V gene's germline CDR1 is KGHSH and CDR2 LQKENI. As DNA, the CDR3 is TGTGCCAGCTCACCAGTACCACAAAATCAGCCCCAGCATTTT. Translation: CASSPVPQNQPQHF.

The V gene is TRBV18, the J gene TRBJ2-3; maybe TRBD2 (6 bases). Germline lookup yields CDR1 KGHSH and CDR2 LQKENI. Trimming removed 3 bases at V and 1 base at J, with 14 bases between. The CDR3 covers 16 residues. The CDR3 loop is CASSPLGERGTDTQYF. DNA for the CDR3: TGTGCCAGCTCACCTTTGGGGGAGCGGGGCACAGATACGCAGTATTTT.

This rearrangement joins TRBV29-1 to TRBJ1-2; 9 positions agree with TRBD1. The CDR3 spans 13 residues. Trimming cost V 4 bases and J 9 bases; bases outside gene matches: 9. Looked up from germline, CDR1 is SQVTM and CDR2 is ANQGSEA. The DNA of the CDR3 is TGCAGCGTTGTTGGACAGGGGACAACGAGCTACACCTTC. Translation: CSVVGQGTTSYTF.

The chain couples TRBV5-1 to TRBJ2-5, with 10 bases matching TRBD2. J lost 4 bases, V lost 0 bases, and 6 bases had no gene match. In germline, CDR1 is SGHRS, CDR2 YFSETQ. The CDR3 length is 16 residues. Here the CDR3 reads CASSLDASGSGETQYF. CDR3 nucleotides: TGCGCCAGCAGCTTGGATGCTAGCGGGAGTGGAGAGACCCAGTACTTC. Complete variable domain (other parts from reference TRBV5-1 and TRBJ2-5): KAGVTQTPRYLIKTRGQQVTLSCSPISGHRSVSWYQQTPGQGLQFLFEYFSETQRNKGNFPGRFSGRQFSNSRSEMNVSTLELGDSALYLCASSLDASGSGETQYFGPGTRLLVL.

CDR3 amino acids: CASSILFGFYEQYF. The CDR3 DNA is TGTGCCAGTAGTATTCTATTCGGTTTCTACGAGCAGTACTTC. The chain combines TRBV19 with TRBJ2-7; D remains ambiguous. The germline CDR1 and CDR2 sequences are LNHDA and SQIVND (reference sequence). The CDR3 totals 14 residues. Trimming took 3 bases from V and 3 from J, leaving 12 bases between them.

V usage is TRBV11-1 and J usage is TRBJ2-7; D is unresolved. Germline V gene lookup returns CDR1 SGHAT and CDR2 FQDESV (reference sequence). Between the trimmed V and J ends, which lost 2 bases and 7 bases, there was a span of 15 bases. CDR3 size: 14 residues. Written as DNA, the CDR3 is TGTGCCAGCAGCTTAATAAACGGAGTGAAAGAGCAGTACTTC. Protein: CASSLINGVKEQYF.

A word on this clone: Other DNA sequences in this specimen translate into the identical CDR3. The V and J genes are TRBV28 and TRBJ1-5, with D unresolved. The CDR3 sequence is 15 residues long. Trimming cost V 2 bases and J 2 bases, with 10 bases left between them. Germline V gene lookup returns CDR1 MDHEN and CDR2 SYDVKM. The CDR3 sequence: CASSLRGPGNQPQHF. The CDR3 bases are TGTGCCAGCAGTTTACGGGGTCCCGGCAATCAGCCCCAGCATTTT.

J is TRBJ1-1 and V is TRBV10-2, with D possibly TRBD1 on 5 matching bases. CDR3 size: 15 residues. The V end was cut by 7 bases, the J end by 1 base, with 16 bases between. Germline lookup yields CDR1 WSHSY and CDR2 SAAADI. In DNA form, the CDR3 reads TGCGCCAGCACCCCGACGGGGGATTGGAACACTGAAGCTTTCTTT. Encoded protein: CASTPTGDWNTEAFF.